The clone carrying this T cell receptor beta chain has a handful of counts. The target antigen is unknown. These data come from a study of Tregs in tolerant kidney transplant recipients. Study-level results: Findings come from small patient numbers and require larger validation. Biological reproducibility was not directly addressed in this study.

Unstimulated regulatory T cells (CD4+CD25+CD127-), CD4+CD25- non-regulatory cells, CD4 and CD8 cells were FACS-sorted from thawed PBMCs. The data were produced by immunoSEQ multiplex PCR, yet TCRdb's version contains in-frame clones alone and is incomplete. The sample includes 110,000 or so clones, roughly nine tenths of them seen just once. V lost 0 bases to trimming and J lost 2 bases, with 12 bases between them. Germline V gene sequence: CDR1 SGDLS, CDR2 YYNGEE. The CDR3 is 15 residues long. This TCR was sampled from a human donor in good health. What was sequenced was CD4+ T cells from blood. This chain connects TRBV9 to TRBJ2-7, with D possibly called TRBD1 or TRBD2 (5 bases each). In DNA form, the CDR3 reads TGTGCCAGCAGCGTAGGTGGGGACCCAACCTACGAGCAGTACTTC. This sequence encodes CASSVGGDPTYEQYF.